This T cell receptor (beta chain) was sequenced in a study of T cell responses to AZD1222 COVID-19 vaccine (dated by TCRdb to the early 2020s). For the wider study: AZD1222 recipients with second doses at about 4 weeks or about 12 weeks were pooled, because spike-specific TCR depth and breadth did not differ between schedules. Trial participants were enrolled by age into subgroups of 18-55, 56-69 and 70-plus years, and roughly 150, 30 and 60 TCR-sequenced participants, respectively, were included in these subgroups. A total of approximately 230 trial participants underwent TCR sequencing, of whom 207 received two doses of AZD1222 and 26 received two doses of the MenACWY control vaccine. The paper's findings and limits, for the study overall: Nearly half of unique spike-specific TCRs reportedly recognized epitopes outside regions mutated in the B.1.351 and B.1.1.7 variants. Because no day 14 peak-response samples were available, repertoires were characterized only after the peak T cell response. In the small 56-69-year group, the increase in depth fell short of significance, most likely because of low power. Vaccine-associated CD4 TCRs spanned the whole spike protein, with dominant responses in regions 160-218 and 743-854. Most participants were white British and females outnumbered males, and the authors suggested that clonal diversity may have been underestimated. A significant rise in spike-specific TCR breadth and depth was observed after two AZD1222 doses relative to day 0 and relative to MenACWY recipients. Conclusions about previously exposed vaccinees are limited, since just six or seven AZD1222 recipients were seropositive for SARS-CoV-2 at baseline.

What the time point label conveys for this sample: baseline before first vaccination. Vaccinee samples came from UK trials COV001 and COV002, including a single-blind randomized controlled phase 2/3 trial of AZD1222 (ChAdOx1 nCoV-19) in healthy adults. For TCRbeta chain sequencing, PBMC samples were collected from trial participants at day 0 and at day 28 after the second dose. The CDR3 regions of human TCRbeta chains were analyzed by immunosequencing. The paper's data handling went like this. Repertoire TCRs were checked for matches against a reference library of SARS-CoV-2-specific TCRs that had been generated using the MIRA antigen-specificity platform. Breadth meant the fraction of unique TCRs that were SARS-CoV-2-associated, whereas depth meant the fraction of total T cells that were SARS-CoV-2-associated. Using the MIRA data, every spike-specific TCR was mapped to the spike region that the TCR reacted to and assigned to either a CD4 or a CD8 class. Log10-transformed breadth and depth values were compared by one-way ANOVA with Sidak's multiple comparisons tests. Held by TCRdb, this immuneACCESS table contains in-frame sequences only and omits some clones. Under half of the omission traces to an unresolved V gene where checked; the cause of the rest is unknown. That table gives V, J and clone size, and the DNA gave D and trimming. The table for this sample lists 130,000 or so clones; just under 95% of them were counted only once. The ten largest make up approximately 6.3% of the sample.

The CDR3, from cysteine to phenylalanine, totals 14 residues. The DNA shown is the 42-base CDR3, in frame from base 1. From V the trimming removes 2 bases and from J it removes 3 bases, while the gene matches leave 4 bases of the junction unaccounted for. CDR1 and CDR2 were assigned from the germline V gene (reference sequence) as GTSNPN and SVGIG. A word on this clone: Its cognate antigen has yet to be identified. Base qualities were left out, and no much larger clone turns up one base away.

This sequence originates from an adult in good health. In this chain, TRBV30 is recombined with TRBJ2-7; the central 10 bases match TRBD2. Sequencing used peripheral blood, obtained on day 0 of AZD1222 vaccination. The DNA is TGTGCCTGGAGTCTAGCGGGGGTGGGCTACGAGCAGTACTTC. The resulting protein is CAWSLAGVGYEQYF.